These 27 T cell receptor beta chains came from one sample sequenced in a study of OX40 agonist ivuxolimab in advanced cancers. This table comes from immunoSEQ multiplex PCR, and its TCRdb copy is limited to in-frame clones, with some not included. The table lists over 65,000 clones, 90% to 95% of them singletons. Sequenced material: CD4+ or CD8+ T cells sorted from blood, taken in a trial of the OX40 agonist ivuxolimab. The receptors were sampled from an adult with an advanced solid tumor such as melanoma, head and neck, liver or kidney cancer.

The chain employs TRBV19 and TRBJ2-5; 8 bases align to TRBD1. Per germline, CDR1 LNHDA and CDR2 SQIVND (reference sequence). V shed 5 bases, J shed 1 base, and the junction held 3 bases outside the gene matches. The CDR3 runs to 14 residues. CDR3 sequence (DNA): TGTGCCAGTAGTCGGACAGGGTCCCAAGAGACCCAGTACTTC. Amino acid sequence: CASSRTGSQETQYF.

The chain couples TRBV10-3 to TRBJ2-7, with D unclear. This CDR3 region has 14 residues. Germline V lookup: CDR1 ENHRY, CDR2 SYGVKD. Trimming took 3 bases from V and 0 from J, leaving 9 bases between them. CDR3 residues: CAISDSGFSYEQYF. In DNA, the CDR3 is TGTGCCATCAGTGACTCCGGATTCTCCTACGAGCAGTACTTC.

The CDR3 coding sequence is TGTGCCAGCAGCTTAGGGACTAGTTACAATGAGCAGTTCTTC. It is translated as CASSLGTSYNEQFF. The rearrangement uses TRBV7-2 and TRBJ2-1; TRBD2 agrees at 7 bases. The CDR3 is made up of 14 amino acids. Germline CDR1 is SGHTA and CDR2 is FQGNSA. The J segment lost 4 bases and the V segment lost 1 base, leaving 1 base of the junction unmatched.

The rearrangement uses TRBV7-2 and TRBJ2-5; 8 positions agree with TRBD2. Looked up from germline, CDR1 is SGHTA and CDR2 is FQGNSA. The CDR3 loop spans 16 amino acids. The ends lost 4 bases at V and 5 bases at J; junction bases unmatched: 12. CDR3 amino acids: CASSSPGGGRWETQYF. CDR3 nucleotide sequence: TGTGCCAGCAGCTCCCCGGGGGGGGGCCGGTGGGAGACCCAGTACTTC.

This rearrangement joins TRBV30 to TRBJ1-4; D unclear. The CDR3 has 13 amino acids. Per the germline V gene, CDR1 is GTSNPN and CDR2 is SVGIG (reference sequence). V lost 8 bases, J lost 0 bases, and 10 bases lay in between. The CDR3 nucleotides read TGTGCCAGCCTGAAGCCAACTAATGAAAAACTGTTTTTT. It encodes CASLKPTNEKLFF.

The CDR3: CASSLVMAGSGELFF. CDR3 DNA: TGTGCCAGCAGCTTAGTTATGGCTGGTTCCGGGGAGCTGTTTTTT. The chain joins TRBV7-2 to TRBJ2-2; D is unresolved. CDR1 and CDR2 from the germline V gene are SGHTA and FQGNSA. The CDR3 runs to 15 residues. Trimming shortened V by 1 base and J by 6 bases, and 12 bases separated the two germline ends.

The gene calls are TRBV25-1 and TRBJ2-1, with a weak D call TRBD2 (6 bases). Germline CDR1 is MGHDK and CDR2 is SYGVNS. The V and J ends lost 2 bases and 3 bases respectively, with 11 bases between them. The CDR3 is 15 amino acids. CDR3 sequence reads: CASSELATNYNEQFF. CDR3 in DNA: TGTGCCAGCAGTGAACTAGCGACCAACTACAATGAGCAGTTCTTC.

The rearrangement links TRBV6-1 to TRBJ2-7; 12 bases line up with TRBD2. After removal of 2 bases from V and 4 bases from J, the junction contained 3 bases not matched to a gene. This CDR3 region has 15 residues. Germline CDR1 is MNHNS and CDR2 is SASEGT. The CDR3 DNA reads as TGTGCCAGCAGTGAACAGCTAGCGGGAGGGTACGAGCAGTACTTC. Its translation: CASSEQLAGGYEQYF.

This chain uses TRBV9 with TRBJ2-1; 8 nucleotides line up with TRBD2. The CDR3 length is 16 residues. Unmatched junction bases numbered 15, after V lost 4 bases and J lost 9 bases. The germline CDR1 and CDR2 sequences are SGDLS and YYNGEE. The CDR3 DNA reads as TGTGCCAGCAGCTTCAAACAAGTAGCGGGAAGCGTTGAGCAGTTCTTC. It specifies CASSFKQVAGSVEQFF.

V usage is TRBV7-2 and J usage is TRBJ2-3, with D possibly matching TRBD2 (5 bases). CDR1 is SGHTA and CDR2 is FQGNSA in the germline V gene. The CDR3 covers 16 residues. V was pared by 5 bases and J by 0 bases, with 15 bases between. The CDR3 here is CASSPRRTLSTDTQYF. The CDR3, as DNA: TGTGCCAGCAGCCCCCGACGGACTCTCAGCACAGATACGCAGTATTTT.

The CDR3, as DNA: TGTGCCAGCAGCGTAGATGGGGGGCGCTACCAAGAGACCCAGTACTTC. Translating it yields CASSVDGGRYQETQYF. The rearrangement links TRBV9 to TRBJ2-5; tentatively, D is TRBD1 or TRBD2 (6 bases each). The germline CDR1 and CDR2 sequences are SGDLS and YYNGEE. The V end was cut by 0 bases, the J end by 0 bases, with 12 bases between. This CDR3 spans 16 amino acids.

The genes are TRBV6-1 and TRBJ2-5, with D possibly matching TRBD1 (6 bases). CDR1 and CDR2 from the germline V gene are MNHNS and SASEGT. Trimming cost V 7 bases and J 4 bases, with 13 bases left between them. The CDR3 contains 13 residues. The CDR3 loop is CASKITGPETQYF. The CDR3 nucleotides read TGTGCCAGCAAAATAACAGGGCCAGAGACCCAGTACTTC.

The rearrangement links TRBV6-6 to TRBJ2-3; D may be TRBD1 (6 bases). The V end lost 6 bases, the J end lost 3 bases, and 19 bases lay between the germline ends. The length of the CDR3 is 16 residues. Germline lookup yields CDR1 MNHNY and CDR2 SVGAGI (reference sequence). CDR3 residues: CASRNLRGLGTDTQYF. The CDR3 DNA reads TGTGCCAGCAGAAACCTGAGGGGGTTGGGTACAGATACGCAGTATTTT.

The genes are TRBV5-1 and TRBJ2-2; no definite D call. CDR3 length: 15 amino acids. Trimming shortened V by 1 base and J by 2 bases, and 9 bases separated the two germline ends. Germline V gives CDR1 SGHRS, CDR2 YFSETQ. CDR3 region: CASSLSTVNTGELFF. CDR3 DNA sequence: TGCGCCAGCAGCTTGTCAACGGTTAACACCGGGGAGCTGTTTTTT.

The count of this clone is one. The genes are TRBV6-1 and TRBJ1-1; D uncertain. The ends were cut back, 7 bases at V and 2 bases at J, with 11 bases in the middle. This CDR3 is built from 13 residues. Germline V gene lookup returns CDR1 MNHNS and CDR2 SASEGT. CDR3 DNA: TGTGCCAGCACCCGAGCGGGTAACACTGAAGCTTTCTTT. Its translation: CASTRAGNTEAFF.

This chain uses TRBV19 with TRBJ1-1; TRBD1 might be the D (6 bases). From germline, CDR1 is LNHDA and CDR2 SQIVND (reference sequence). V dropped 3 bases and J dropped 10 bases, with 18 bases sitting between them. This CDR3 is 14 amino acids long. CDR3 region: CASSMRGASIGAFF. The DNA for the CDR3 is TGTGCCAGTAGTATGAGGGGGGCGTCAATCGGAGCTTTCTTT.

This chain joins TRBV5-8 and TRBJ2-2; 8 bases line up with TRBD2. The CDR3 is 14 residues long. Germline V gene lookup returns CDR1 SGHTS and CDR2 YDEGEE. Unmatched junction bases numbered 7, after V lost 5 bases and J lost 7 bases. The DNA of the CDR3 is TGTGCCAGCAGGGGACTAGGGTCGAACGGGGAGCTGTTTTTT. Its protein product is CASRGLGSNGELFF.

The chain carries TRBV5-4 and TRBJ1-1; possible D gene TRBD1, 5 bases. V was shortened by 0 bases and J by 7 bases, with 10 bases between the two germline ends. Germline CDR1 is SGHNT and CDR2 is YYREEE (reference sequence). The CDR3 has 13 amino acids. In nucleotides, the CDR3 is TGTGCCAGCAGCTTGGGTCAGGGAAATGAAGCTTTCTTT. The encoded protein is CASSLGQGNEAFF.

V gene TRBV19 combines with J gene TRBJ1-1; D gene uncertain. CDR3 length equals 14 residues. The germline V and J ends were trimmed by 1 base and 0 bases, with 6 bases remaining between them. Germline lookup yields CDR1 LNHDA and CDR2 SQIVND (reference sequence). The CDR3 DNA reads TGTGCCAGTAGTATAGGCGGTTTGAACACTGAAGCTTTCTTT. It specifies CASSIGGLNTEAFF.

This clone has only one observation. The rearrangement joins TRBV19 to TRBJ2-2; 7 positions match TRBD1. Germline-derived CDR1 and CDR2 are LNHDA and SQIVND (reference sequence). V lost 5 bases and J lost 7; bases outside the gene matches: 10. This CDR3 has 15 amino acids. The CDR3 loop reads CASSYSQGSGGELFF. CDR3 coding DNA: TGTGCCAGTAGTTACTCACAGGGGTCCGGCGGGGAGCTGTTTTTT.

The gene calls are TRBV28 and TRBJ1-2; no firm D call. The CDR3 consists of 14 residues. The V end was cut by 2 bases, the J end by 8 bases, with 15 bases between. The germline V gene encodes CDR1 MDHEN and CDR2 SYDVKM. The DNA for the CDR3 is TGTGCCAGCAGTTTAGCGGCAGTAGGGATCGGCTACACCTTC. Translating it yields CASSLAAVGIGYTF.

The V and J genes are TRBV25-1 and TRBJ2-7; 9 bases are shared with TRBD2. Germline-derived CDR1 and CDR2 are MGHDK and SYGVNS. The CDR3 is made up of 15 amino acids. V lost 3 bases and J lost 3; bases outside the gene matches: 6. As DNA, the CDR3 is TGTGCCAGCAGTGACCTGACTAGCGGTGACTACGAGCAGTACTTC. Its translation is CASSDLTSGDYEQYF.

This chain uses TRBV6-5 with TRBJ2-2; TRBD2 matches at 10 bases. V lost 6 bases to trimming and J lost 7 bases; unmatched junction nucleotides: 2. CDR1 is MNHEY and CDR2 is SVGAGI in the germline V gene. The CDR3 is 13 residues long. CDR3 in amino acids: CASRRTSGGELFF. In DNA, the CDR3 is TGTGCCAGCAGACGGACTAGCGGCGGGGAGCTGTTTTTT.

The chain uses TRBV6-5 and TRBJ1-1; D remains unclear. This CDR3 comprises 11 residues. The germline CDR1 and CDR2 sequences are MNHEY and SVGAGI. Trimming pared 10 bases from V and 6 bases from J, leaving 12 bases between. Here the CDR3 reads CATSPPPEAFF. The DNA for the CDR3 is TGTGCCACCTCTCCGCCCCCTGAAGCTTTCTTT.

The genes are TRBV20-1 and TRBJ2-1, with no clear D. This CDR3 comprises 11 residues. Trimming removed 3 bases at V and 8 bases at J, with 8 bases between. Germline V CDR1 and CDR2: DFQATT, SNEGSKA (reference sequence). The CDR3 DNA follows: TGCAGTGCTAGCGGTTACGATGAGCAGTTCTTC. Amino acid sequence: CSASGYDEQFF.

The CDR3 protein is CASSSAGVTDTQYF. CDR3 DNA sequence: TGTGCCAGCTCATCAGCGGGGGTCACAGATACGCAGTATTTT. The gene calls are TRBV18 and TRBJ2-3, with TRBD2 identical over 8 bases. V shed 5 bases and J 2 bases; nucleotides not matched to a gene: 3. The germline V gene has CDR1 KGHSH and CDR2 LQKENI. The length of the CDR3 is 14 residues.

The CDR3 spells CASSQAVAGATYEQYF. DNA of the CDR3: TGCGCCAGCAGCCAAGCGGTAGCGGGAGCAACCTACGAGCAGTACTTC. This chain uses TRBV4-1 with TRBJ2-7; 9 bases are a match to TRBD2. Germline values: CDR1 MGHRA, CDR2 YSYEKL. V was clipped by 1 base and J by 2 bases; unmatched bases: 6. This CDR3 has 16 residues.